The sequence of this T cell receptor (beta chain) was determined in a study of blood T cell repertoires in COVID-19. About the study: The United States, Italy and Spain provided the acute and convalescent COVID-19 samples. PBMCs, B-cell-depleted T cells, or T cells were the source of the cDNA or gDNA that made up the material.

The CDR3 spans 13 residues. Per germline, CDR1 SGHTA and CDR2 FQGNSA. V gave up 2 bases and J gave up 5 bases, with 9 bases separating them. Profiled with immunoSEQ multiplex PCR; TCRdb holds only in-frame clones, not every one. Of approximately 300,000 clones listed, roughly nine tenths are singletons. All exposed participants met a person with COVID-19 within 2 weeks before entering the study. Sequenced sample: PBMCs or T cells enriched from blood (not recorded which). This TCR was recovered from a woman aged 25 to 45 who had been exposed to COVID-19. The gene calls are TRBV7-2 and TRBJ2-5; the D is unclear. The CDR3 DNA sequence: TGTGCCAGCAGCTTAACATTTACGGAGACCCAGTACTTC. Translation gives CASSLTFTETQYF. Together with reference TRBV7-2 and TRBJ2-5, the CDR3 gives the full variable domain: GAGVSQSPSNKVTEKGKDVELRCDPISGHTALYWYRQSLGQGLEFLIYFQGNSAPDKSGLPSDRFSAERTGGSVSTLTIQRTQQEDSAVYLCASSLTFTETQYFGPGTRLLVL.